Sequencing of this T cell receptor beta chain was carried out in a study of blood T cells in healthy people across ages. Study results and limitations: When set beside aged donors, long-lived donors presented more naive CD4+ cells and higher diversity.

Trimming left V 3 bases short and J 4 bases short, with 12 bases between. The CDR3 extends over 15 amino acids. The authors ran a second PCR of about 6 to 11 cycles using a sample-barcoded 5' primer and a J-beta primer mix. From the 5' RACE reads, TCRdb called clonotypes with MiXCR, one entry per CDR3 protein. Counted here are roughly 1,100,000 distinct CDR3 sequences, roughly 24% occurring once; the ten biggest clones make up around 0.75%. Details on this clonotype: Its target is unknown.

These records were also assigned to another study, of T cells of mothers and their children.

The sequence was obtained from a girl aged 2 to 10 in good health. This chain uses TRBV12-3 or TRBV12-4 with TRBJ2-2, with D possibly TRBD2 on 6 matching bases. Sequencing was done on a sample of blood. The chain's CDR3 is CASSFRSGGTGELFF. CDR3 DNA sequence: TGTGCCAGCAGTTTCAGGTCCGGGGGCACCGGGGAGCTGTTTTTT.